These 27 T cell receptor beta chains share one sample of origin, sequenced in a study of regulatory T cells in long-lasting Graves disease. For TCR beta, libraries came from iRepertoire HTBI primers and Arm-PCR of CDR3 regions. TCRdb processed the multiplex PCR reads anew with MiXCR; each CDR3 protein has one entry. The sample lists 700,000 or so distinct CDR3 sequences; about 30% were seen once. Time point defined: persistent/refractory GD, antithyroid drugs over 5 years with positive TRAb. RNA from PBMCs was the source of the TCR library. The sequences come from peripheral blood mononuclear cells (PBMCs), collected when the disease was refractory, from a patient treated with antithyroid drugs. These receptors were collected from a female donor with Graves disease.

This clonotype showed up just once. The chain's CDR3 is CASRSLESNTEAFF. The DNA of the CDR3 is TGTGCCAGTAGATCCTTAGAATCGAACACTGAAGCTTTCTTT. This chain joins TRBV19 and TRBJ1-1; D is ambiguous. The germline V and J ends were trimmed by 6 bases and 1 base, with 12 bases remaining between them. Per germline, CDR1 LNHDA and CDR2 SQIVND (reference sequence). This CDR3 comprises 14 residues.

This chain uses TRBV9 with TRBJ1-4, with D possibly matching TRBD1 (5 bases). Trimming left V 4 bases short and J 0 bases short, with 7 bases between. CDR3 length: 14 amino acids. Germline CDR1 and CDR2: SGDLS and YYNGEE. In DNA, the CDR3 is TGTGCCAGCAGCCCGACAGCAACTAATGAAAAACTGTTTTTT. Translating it yields CASSPTATNEKLFF.

This chain connects TRBV7-9 to TRBJ2-7, with TRBD2 matching 7 bases. Germline V CDR1 and CDR2: SEHNR, FQNEAQ (reference sequence). CDR3 length: 17 residues. With V trimmed by 3 bases and J by 2 bases, 13 bases remained unmatched. The CDR3 region is CASSFLLAEHPAYEQYF. CDR3 nucleotide sequence: TGTGCCAGCAGCTTCTTGCTAGCGGAGCACCCGGCCTACGAGCAGTACTTC.

This clonotype has at least ten counts. At one end, the junction sequence differs from germline, possibly due to a read error. The rearrangement links TRBV5-1 to TRBJ1-5; D gene unclear. CDR1 and CDR2 from the germline V gene are SGHRS and YFSETQ. The CDR3 sequence is 13 residues long. In DNA, the CDR3 is TGTGCCAGCAGCTTCGACAGCAATCAGCCCCAGCATTTT. Residues: CASSFDSNQPQHF. Full variable domain (remainder filled in from reference TRBV5-1 and TRBJ1-5): KAGVTQTPRYLIKTRGQQVTLSCSPISGHRSVSWYQQTPGQGLQFLFEYFSETQRNKGNFPGRFSGRQFSNSRSEMNVSTLELGDSALYLCASSFDSNQPQHFGDGTRLSIL.

This clonotype turned up a few times. The chain combines TRBV7-3 with TRBJ2-7, with D perhaps TRBD2 (6 bases). The germline V gene has CDR1 SGHTA and CDR2 FQGTGA. V dropped 6 bases and J dropped 3 bases, with 18 bases sitting between them. The CDR3 sequence is 15 residues long. The CDR3 region is CASSPGGEVSYEQYF. DNA of the CDR3: TGTGCCAGCAGTCCTGGCGGGGAGGTGAGCTACGAGCAGTACTTC.

The chain has TRBV29-1 and TRBJ1-2; the match to TRBD1 covers 8 bases. Germline-derived CDR1 and CDR2 are SQVTM and ANQGSEA. The CDR3 runs 13 residues. The ends lost 0 bases at V and 8 bases at J; junction bases unmatched: 5. This chain's CDR3 is CSVEDQGARGYTF. The CDR3 DNA sequence: TGCAGCGTTGAAGATCAGGGGGCGAGAGGCTACACCTTC. Combining the CDR3 with reference TRBV29-1 and TRBJ1-2 gives the whole variable domain SAVISQKPSRDICQRGTSLTIQCQVDSQVTMMFWYRQQPGQSLTLIATANQGSEATYESGFVIDKFPISRPNLTFSTLTVSNMSPEDSSIYLCSVEDQGARGYTFGSGTRLTVV.

The chain uses TRBV12-3 or TRBV12-4 and TRBJ2-2; D is unresolved. The CDR3 has 15 amino acids. V was pared by 5 bases and J by 2 bases, with 12 bases between. Written as DNA, the CDR3 is TGTGCCAGCAGTACCCGGAGAGCAAACACCGGGGAGCTGTTTTTT. It encodes CASSTRRANTGELFF.

The rearrangement uses TRBV12-3 or TRBV12-4 and TRBJ1-2; no definite D call. The V end lost 6 bases, the J end lost 6 bases, and 14 bases lay between the germline ends. The CDR3 runs 13 residues. CDR3 amino acids: CASSRTTRDGYTF. The CDR3 DNA sequence: TGTGCCAGCAGCCGTACGACCCGGGATGGCTACACCTTC.

The chain combines TRBV19 with TRBJ2-5; D uncertain. Germline V gene sequence: CDR1 LNHDA, CDR2 SQIVND (reference sequence). The V end lost 3 bases, the J end lost 4 bases, and 15 bases lay between the germline ends. The CDR3 has 15 amino acids. The CDR3 protein is CASSIMARIGETQYF. Written as DNA, the CDR3 is TGTGCCAGTAGTATTATGGCCAGGATCGGAGAGACCCAGTACTTC.

The chain recombines TRBV19 with TRBJ1-5; no clear D gene. V lost 4 bases and J 7 bases, leaving 8 bases between the germline ends. The CDR3 covers 12 residues. CDR1 LNHDA and CDR2 SQIVND come from the germline V gene (reference sequence). DNA for the CDR3: TGTGCCAGTAGTACTTCCGGGCAGCCCCAGCATTTT. It codes for CASSTSGQPQHF.

V is TRBV11-2 and J is TRBJ1-5, with D possibly TRBD1 on 6 matching bases. V gave up 2 bases and J gave up 1 base, with 12 bases separating them. Looked up from germline, CDR1 is SGHAT and CDR2 is FQNNGV. This CDR3 has 16 residues. The CDR3 DNA reads TGTGCCAGCAGCTTAAAGGGGGGTTCGAGCAATCAGCCCCAGCATTTT. It codes for CASSLKGGSSNQPQHF.

The V gene is TRBV20-1, the J gene TRBJ2-7, with TRBD2 as a possible D gene (6 bases). CDR3 length equals 12 residues. The V gene lost 5 bases and the J gene lost 5 bases, with 13 bases spanning the gap. In germline, CDR1 is DFQATT, CDR2 SNEGSKA (reference sequence). The chain's CDR3 is CSARDSRNEQYF. As DNA, the CDR3 is TGCAGTGCTCGGGACTCCCGTAACGAGCAGTACTTC.

CDR3 sequence reads: CASTQGATNEKLFF. The CDR3, as DNA: TGTGCCAGCACCCAGGGGGCAACTAATGAAAAACTGTTTTTT. V usage is TRBV12-3 or TRBV12-4 and J usage is TRBJ1-4; 7 positions match TRBD1. The CDR3 spans 14 residues. The V and J ends lost 7 bases and 0 bases, in that order; junction bases with no gene match: 2.

The gene calls are TRBV7-9 and TRBJ1-5; TRBD1 is a possible D gene (6 bases). V was pared by 6 bases and J by 5 bases, with 17 bases between. The germline V gene has CDR1 SEHNR and CDR2 FQNEAQ (reference sequence). The CDR3 loop spans 15 amino acids. The DNA for the CDR3 is TGTGCCAGCAGTTCAACCCGGGACACAGATCAGCCCCAGCATTTT. This translates into CASSSTRDTDQPQHF.

This clonotype was counted many times. The chain uses TRBV28 and TRBJ1-5; D is unclear. The CDR3 totals 15 residues. The germline V gene has CDR1 MDHEN and CDR2 SYDVKM. The V end was cut by 1 base, the J end by 0 bases, with 7 bases between. The chain's CDR3 is CASSLFSYSNQPQHF. The CDR3 nucleotides read TGTGCCAGCAGTTTATTTAGCTATAGCAATCAGCCCCAGCATTTT.

Points on this clonotype: This may be a read error: a much more frequent sequence differs by one nucleotide. This chain uses TRBV12-3 or TRBV12-4 with TRBJ2-7; tentatively, D is TRBD1 or TRBD2 (5 bases each). This CDR3 is 17 amino acids long. V lost 1 base to trimming and J lost 0 bases, with 16 bases between them. CDR3 amino acids: CASSLVPGAIISYEQYF. DNA of the CDR3: TGTGCCAGCAGTTTAGTCCCCGGGGCTATTATCTCCTACGAGCAGTACTTC.

This chain joins TRBV11-2 and TRBJ2-3; 7 bases are a match to TRBD1. The CDR3 extends over 16 amino acids. Germline V lookup: CDR1 SGHAT, CDR2 FQNNGV. Trimming at V came to 4 bases and at J to 4 bases, leaving 11 bases not matched to a gene. Here the CDR3 DNA reads TGTGCCAGCAGCTCTCGGCTCGACAGGGTCCCAGATACGCAGTATTTT. Its protein is CASSSRLDRVPDTQYF.

V gene TRBV12-3 or TRBV12-4 combines with J gene TRBJ1-3, with no clear D. The CDR3 is 16 residues long. V gave up 1 base and J gave up 0 bases, with 10 bases separating them. This chain's CDR3 is CASSLDSPSSGNTIYF. The CDR3 coding sequence is TGTGCCAGCAGTTTAGACTCCCCTAGCTCTGGAAACACCATATATTTT.

This clonotype was counted only a few times. A read error may produce the germline difference seen at one junction end. CDR3 DNA: TGTGCCACCAGCAACCCAGAGTACTATGGCTACACCTTC. Translation gives CATSNPEYYGYTF. V is TRBV7-6 and J is TRBJ1-2; no clear D. CDR1 and CDR2 (germline): SGHVS, FNYEAQ. The CDR3 totals 13 residues.

The table lists this clonotype with many counts. The rearrangement uses TRBV7-2 and TRBJ2-5; 11 nucleotides agree with TRBD2. Looked up from germline, CDR1 is SGHTA and CDR2 is FQGNSA. This CDR3 has 15 residues. Germline trimming cut 1 base from V and 5 bases from J; bases unmatched to any gene: 3. This chain's CDR3 is CASSLVTSGSETQYF. CDR3 sequence (DNA): TGTGCCAGCAGCTTAGTAACTAGCGGGAGTGAGACCCAGTACTTC.

V gene TRBV27 combines with J gene TRBJ1-1; D is ambiguous. The CDR3 spans 14 residues. V dropped 6 bases and J dropped 1 base, with 12 bases sitting between them. CDR1 and CDR2 from the germline V gene are MNHEY and SMNVEV (reference sequence). The CDR3: CASRLDAPNTEAFF. In DNA, the CDR3 is TGTGCCAGCAGGCTGGACGCCCCGAACACTGAAGCTTTCTTT.

V gene TRBV5-4 combines with J gene TRBJ1-2, with TRBD1 matching over 7 bases. This CDR3 has 15 amino acids. From germline, CDR1 is SGHNT and CDR2 YYREEE (reference sequence). Trimming removed 0 bases from V and 0 bases from J; junction bases left unmatched: 2. The CDR3 region is CASSLATGANYGYTF. DNA of the CDR3: TGTGCCAGCAGCTTGGCCACAGGGGCTAACTATGGCTACACCTTC. Supplemented by reference TRBV5-4 and TRBJ1-2, the full variable domain reads ETGVTQSPTHLIKTRGQQVTLRCSSQSGHNTVSWYQQALGQGPQFIFQYYREEENGRGNFPPRFSGLQFPNYSSELNVNALELDDSALYLCASSLATGANYGYTFGSGTRLTVV.

Details on this clonotype: This could be a read error, since a much larger clone is one nucleotide away. V gene TRBV6-1 combines with J gene TRBJ1-1; D is unresolved. Germline V gives CDR1 MNHNS, CDR2 SASEGT. The CDR3 contains 13 residues. The DNA of the CDR3 is TGTGCCAGCAGTGAAACAGAGAACACTGAAGCTTCCTTT. Translating gives CASSETENTEASF.

The chain carries TRBV7-3 and TRBJ2-1; 9 nucleotides agree with TRBD2. This CDR3 has 16 amino acids. Looked up from germline, CDR1 is SGHTA and CDR2 is FQGTGA. Trimming removed 5 bases from V and 7 bases from J; junction bases left unmatched: 12. The CDR3, as DNA: TGTGCCAGCAGCCGTGGGAGGGTAGCGGGGGCGAATGAGCAGTTCTTC. It specifies CASSRGRVAGANEQFF.

V and J are TRBV6-1 and TRBJ2-3; D possibly corresponds to TRBD2 (6 bases). The germline V gene has CDR1 MNHNS and CDR2 SASEGT. This CDR3 region has 15 residues. V was trimmed by 5 bases and J by 0 bases, leaving 12 bases between them. CDR3 residues: CASSLARGSTDTQYF. The CDR3 DNA follows: TGTGCCAGCAGTCTAGCGCGGGGTAGCACAGATACGCAGTATTTT.

The rearrangement joins TRBV29-1 to TRBJ1-1; 8 bases agree with TRBD1. Germline V gives CDR1 SQVTM, CDR2 ANQGSEA. The trim removed 7 bases at V and 4 bases at J, leaving 8 bases unmatched. The CDR3 totals 13 residues. The chain's CDR3 is CSAATGASTEAFF. CDR3 DNA sequence: TGCAGCGCTGCGACAGGGGCGAGCACTGAAGCTTTCTTT.

The table lists this clonotype with many counts. DNA for the CDR3: TGTGCCAGCAGTGTAGCACAGGCCACCACCGGGGAGCTGTTTTTT. It yields the protein CASSVAQATTGELFF. J is TRBJ2-2 and V is TRBV2, with TRBD1 as a possible D gene (5 bases). This CDR3 spans 15 amino acids. V lost 4 bases, J lost 4 bases, and 13 bases lay in between. Germline CDR1 is SNHLY and CDR2 is FYNNEI.